The clone carrying this T cell receptor beta chain appeared many times. Its cognate antigen is unknown. This specimen belongs to a study of T cells in Graves' hyperthyroidism and ophthalmopathy. Study-wide background: Before treatment of any kind, peripheral blood was taken at initial diagnosis.

Germline CDR1 is GTSNPN and CDR2 is SVGIG (reference sequence). V gave up 4 bases and J gave up 3 bases; unmatched junction bases: 7. The CDR3 consists of 15 residues. It was RNA transcripts that yielded the amplified TCR beta CDR3 regions. The HTBI set primed first-round TCR CDR3 RT-PCR. TCRdb passed the multiplex PCR reads through MiXCR, listing each CDR3 protein once. The sample has roughly 240,000 distinct CDR3 sequences, more than 20% seen once. Orbital computed tomography, thyroid ultrasound, serum thyroxine and TRAb, and clinical symptoms together informed the diagnoses. Fresh peripheral blood, 7.5 to 10 ml, yielded the PBMCs. Study-level findings and limits: Ophthalmopathy stood apart from stable hyperthyroidism in a 13 V-J model.

The rearrangement uses TRBV30 and TRBJ2-2; 8 nucleotides line up with TRBD2. The sample taken for sequencing was blood. This clonotype originated in a woman between 40 and 55 years old with Graves' ophthalmopathy. The CDR3 is CAWTPPGGDTGELFF. Written as DNA, the CDR3 is TGTGCCTGGACCCCCCCGGGGGGGGACACCGGGGAGCTGTTTTTT.